This T cell receptor (beta chain) was retrieved from a study of T cells in women clearing cervical HPV infection. The data were produced by immunoSEQ multiplex PCR, yet TCRdb's version contains in-frame clones alone and is incomplete. This table lists about 21,000 clones. This clonotype was sampled from a woman aged 18-69 years with a cervical HPV16 infection that either progressed to CIN3+ or cleared (not recorded which). Sequenced: blood buffy coat.

The DNA read from the CDR3 is TGTGCCAGCAGCTCAACCTACAATGAG. This sequence encodes CASSSTYNE. The complete CDR3 protein is CASSSTYNEQFF. The chain recombines TRBV13 with TRBJ2-1; D is unclear. The CDR3 end falls 3 residues outside the read, so it is completed with the germline J gene. The V end was cut by 4 bases, the J end by 2 bases, with 3 bases between. Per germline, CDR1 PRHDT and CDR2 FYEKMQ (reference sequence). The CDR3 has 12 residues.